A single sample gave rise to the 24 T cell receptor beta chains below, sequenced in a study of OX40 agonist ivuxolimab in advanced cancers. Profiling relied on immunoSEQ multiplex PCR, and the TCRdb table lists in-frame clones only, not all of them. The sample records about 77,000 clones, about 85% being singletons. Specimen: CD4+ or CD8+ T cells sorted from blood, collected in a trial of the OX40 agonist ivuxolimab. All receptors come from an adult with an advanced solid tumor such as melanoma, head and neck, liver or kidney cancer.

V and J are TRBV7-3 and TRBJ2-1, with D maybe TRBD1 (6 bases). The CDR3 is made up of 14 amino acids. Germline V gene lookup returns CDR1 SGHTA and CDR2 FQGTGA. The V and J ends lost 5 bases and 9 bases respectively, with 17 bases between them. CDR3 sequence: CASSQAGQLSEQFF. The DNA of the CDR3 is TGTGCCAGCAGCCAAGCTGGACAGTTAAGTGAGCAGTTCTTC.

This chain uses TRBV6-1 with TRBJ2-5; no clear D gene. Germline V lookup: CDR1 MNHNS, CDR2 SASEGT. V shed 2 bases and J shed 9 bases, with 13 bases lying between them. This CDR3 is built from 13 residues. CDR3 sequence reads: CASSESGRTAQYF. CDR3 nucleotide sequence: TGTGCCAGCAGTGAATCAGGCCGAACGGCCCAGTACTTC.

In this sample, this clone turned up once. The chain couples TRBV5-1 to TRBJ1-1, with 7 bases identical to TRBD1. There are 16 residues in the CDR3. Germline-derived CDR1 and CDR2 are SGHRS and YFSETQ. Trimming cost V 4 bases and J 6 bases; bases outside gene matches: 15. The CDR3 nucleotides are TGCGCCAGCAGCCAAGGGACAGCCCTTGGGTTGGCTGAAGCTTTCTTT. It is translated as CASSQGTALGLAEAFF. The variable domain in full, with the rest retrieved from reference TRBV5-1 and TRBJ1-1, is KAGVTQTPRYLIKTRGQQVTLSCSPISGHRSVSWYQQTPGQGLQFLFEYFSETQRNKGNFPGRFSGRQFSNSRSEMNVSTLELGDSALYLCASSQGTALGLAEAFFGQGTRLTVV.

This rearrangement joins TRBV30 to TRBJ1-3; weak D call: TRBD1 (6 bases). The CDR3 covers 11 residues. CDR1 and CDR2 (germline): GTSNPN, SVGIG (reference sequence). The CDR3 here is CARGNGNTIYF. The DNA of the CDR3 is TGTGCGAGGGGGAATGGAAACACCATATATTTT.

The chain recombines TRBV4-3 with TRBJ2-3; 10 bases match TRBD1. Germline V CDR1 and CDR2: LGHNA, YSLEER. Trimming cost V 6 bases and J 2 bases; bases outside gene matches: 2. The CDR3 consists of 14 residues. Here the CDR3 DNA reads TGCGCCAGCAGTCGACAGGGGGCCACAGATACGCAGTATTTT. Amino acids: CASSRQGATDTQYF.

The rearrangement links TRBV5-1 to TRBJ2-5, with D uncertain. The CDR3 runs 12 residues. V was shortened by 2 bases and J by 3 bases, with 5 bases between the two germline ends. The germline gives CDR1 SGHRS, CDR2 YFSETQ. CDR3: CASSLGKETQYF. CDR3 sequence (DNA): TGCGCCAGCAGCTTAGGTAAAGAGACCCAGTACTTC. Full variable domain (remainder filled in from reference TRBV5-1 and TRBJ2-5): KAGVTQTPRYLIKTRGQQVTLSCSPISGHRSVSWYQQTPGQGLQFLFEYFSETQRNKGNFPGRFSGRQFSNSRSEMNVSTLELGDSALYLCASSLGKETQYFGPGTRLLVL.

The V gene is TRBV29-1, the J gene TRBJ1-1, with TRBD1 matching 9 bases. Trimming removed 6 bases from V and 4 bases from J; junction bases left unmatched: 6. This CDR3 contains 13 residues. CDR1 is SQVTM and CDR2 is ANQGSEA in the germline V gene. The CDR3 sequence: CSVGTGRGTEAFF. DNA for the CDR3: TGCAGCGTCGGGACAGGGAGAGGCACTGAAGCTTTCTTT. The full variable domain, in which reference TRBV29-1 and TRBJ1-1 provide the parts outside the CDR3, is SAVISQKPSRDICQRGTSLTIQCQVDSQVTMMFWYRQQPGQSLTLIATANQGSEATYESGFVIDKFPISRPNLTFSTLTVSNMSPEDSSIYLCSVGTGRGTEAFFGQGTRLTVV.

The V and J genes are TRBV28 and TRBJ2-5; D might be TRBD1 (5 bases). Trimming cost V 6 bases and J 1 base, with 12 bases left between them. The CDR3 has 14 residues. Germline V gene sequence: CDR1 MDHEN, CDR2 SYDVKM. The CDR3 spells CASRNYRSQETQYF. The CDR3 DNA is TGTGCCAGCAGAAACTACAGGAGCCAAGAGACCCAGTACTTC.

This rearrangement joins TRBV27 to TRBJ2-7; a weak D match, TRBD1 (6 bases). The CDR3 extends over 13 amino acids. With 3 bases removed from V and 6 bases from J, the gap between germline ends came to 12 bases. CDR1 MNHEY and CDR2 SMNVEV come from the germline V gene (reference sequence). The CDR3 DNA sequence: TGTGCCAGCAGTTTTGGACAGATAGCCGAGCAGTACTTC. It specifies CASSFGQIAEQYF.

J is TRBJ2-7 and V is TRBV6-5; 10 bases agree with TRBD1. Germline CDR1 reads MNHEY; CDR2 reads SVGAGI. The V and J ends lost 5 bases and 2 bases, in that order; junction bases with no gene match: 3. The CDR3 runs 14 residues. The CDR3 DNA reads TGTGCCAGCAGTATCGGACAGGGGGCCTACGAGCAGTACTTC. Translated, it gives CASSIGQGAYEQYF.

This rearrangement joins TRBV20-1 to TRBJ1-1; no clear D gene. Trimming shortened V by 5 bases and J by 10 bases, and 14 bases separated the two germline ends. Germline CDR1 and CDR2: DFQATT and SNEGSKA (reference sequence). This CDR3 spans 11 amino acids. CDR3 protein: CSAPGPRGAFF. In DNA, the CDR3 is TGCAGTGCTCCAGGCCCGCGGGGAGCTTTCTTT.

This clone was found once. The chain is built from TRBV6-5 and TRBJ2-7; D is undetermined. CDR1 is MNHEY and CDR2 is SVGAGI in the germline V gene. The germline V and J ends were trimmed by 7 bases and 3 bases, with 7 bases remaining between them. The CDR3 sequence is 11 residues long. CDR3 bases: TGTGCCAGCACCAAAAACTACGAGCAGTACTTC. Amino acid sequence: CASTKNYEQYF.

The rearrangement links TRBV11-1 to TRBJ1-1; no clear D gene. Trimming pared 1 base from V and 3 bases from J, leaving 18 bases between. The CDR3 is 17 residues long. In germline, CDR1 is SGHAT, CDR2 FQDESV (reference sequence). The CDR3 is CASSLDAGGVDHTEAFF. The DNA for the CDR3 is TGTGCCAGCAGCTTAGATGCGGGCGGGGTCGACCACACTGAAGCTTTCTTT.

The genes are TRBV9 and TRBJ2-2, with D tentatively TRBD2 (5 bases). Trimming removed 5 bases at V and 4 bases at J, with 12 bases between. CDR3 length: 14 residues. Per germline, CDR1 SGDLS and CDR2 YYNGEE. CDR3 amino acids: CASRRPGSTGELFF. Here the CDR3 DNA reads TGTGCCAGCAGGAGGCCGGGGAGCACCGGGGAGCTGTTTTTT.

The V and J genes are TRBV27 and TRBJ2-7; D is possibly TRBD1 (6 bases). Germline V gene sequence: CDR1 MNHEY, CDR2 SMNVEV (reference sequence). Trimming stripped 2 bases from V and 6 bases from J, with 11 bases between. The CDR3 is made up of 13 amino acids. In DNA form, the CDR3 reads TGTGCCAGCAGTTTAGGTTTACAGGGCGAGCAGTACTTC. It encodes CASSLGLQGEQYF.

The J gene is TRBJ2-7, the V gene TRBV28; TRBD2 agrees at 9 bases. This CDR3 spans 14 amino acids. Looked up from germline, CDR1 is MDHEN and CDR2 is SYDVKM. V lost 8 bases and J lost 9; bases outside the gene matches: 14. The CDR3 coding sequence is TGTGCCAGCCGACTAGCGGACCCTGTACGAGGGCAGTACTTC. It encodes CASRLADPVRGQYF.

V usage is TRBV13 and J usage is TRBJ1-6, with 9 bases that match TRBD1. This CDR3 spans 16 amino acids. CDR1 is PRHDT and CDR2 is FYEKMQ in the germline V gene (reference sequence). The V gene end was trimmed by 5 bases and the J gene end by 2 bases; junction bases not matched to a gene: 4. The CDR3 protein is CASSPRQGAYNSPLHF. CDR3 in DNA: TGTGCCAGCAGCCCACGACAGGGGGCCTATAATTCACCCCTCCACTTT. The complete variable domain, with remaining parts taken from reference TRBV13 and TRBJ1-6, reads AAGVIQSPRHLIKEKRETATLKCYPIPRHDTVYWYQQGPGQDPQFLISFYEKMQSDKGSIPDRFSAQQFSDYHSELNMSSLELGDSALYFCASSPRQGAYNSPLHFGNGTRLTVT.

The chain couples TRBV30 to TRBJ2-5; 8 bases are shared with TRBD2. Germline lookup yields CDR1 GTSNPN and CDR2 SVGIG (reference sequence). CDR3 length equals 13 residues. Trimming cost V 0 bases and J 5 bases; bases outside gene matches: 2. DNA of the CDR3: TGTGCCTGGAGTGTATCTAGCGGGGAGACCCAGTACTTC. Amino acids: CAWSVSSGETQYF. Looking up the rest from reference TRBV30 and TRBJ2-5 gives the full variable domain: SQTIHQWPATLVQPVGSPLSLECTVEGTSNPNLYWYRQAAGRGLQLLFYSVGIGQISSEVPQNLSASRPQDRQFILSSKKLLLSDSGFYLCAWSVSSGETQYFGPGTRLLVL.

The chain carries TRBV5-1 and TRBJ1-1; D gene uncertain. V lost 0 bases, J lost 2 bases, and 2 bases lay in between. This CDR3 is built from 12 residues. Germline V gives CDR1 SGHRS, CDR2 YFSETQ. CDR3 residues: CASSLANTEAFF. Here the CDR3 DNA reads TGCGCCAGCAGCTTGGCAAACACTGAAGCTTTCTTT.

This chain connects TRBV7-3 to TRBJ2-3; 9 nucleotides align to TRBD2. Unmatched junction bases numbered 1, after V lost 5 bases and J lost 1 base. Germline-derived CDR1 and CDR2 are SGHTA and FQGTGA. The CDR3 spans 14 residues. CDR3 amino acids: CASSGGGGTDTQYF. For the CDR3, the DNA is TGTGCCAGCAGCGGCGGGGGGGGCACAGATACGCAGTATTTT.

The CDR3 here is CASSLDRRTYEQYF. Here the CDR3 DNA reads TGTGCCAGCAGCTTGGACAGGCGGACCTACGAGCAGTACTTC. The rearrangement uses TRBV5-5 and TRBJ2-7; possible D gene TRBD1, 5 bases. CDR1 is SGHKS, CDR2 YYEKEE, per germline (reference sequence). V was clipped by 0 bases and J by 2 bases, with 9 bases between them. There are 14 residues in the CDR3.

The chain has TRBV6-6 and TRBJ1-5; 8 nucleotides line up with TRBD1. V shed 2 bases and J 4 bases; nucleotides not matched to a gene: 1. CDR1 is MNHNY, CDR2 SVGAGI, per germline (reference sequence). The CDR3 totals 14 residues. This CDR3 is CASSYNRGNQPQHF. The CDR3 nucleotides are TGTGCCAGCAGTTACAACAGGGGGAATCAGCCCCAGCATTTT.

V is TRBV5-4 and J is TRBJ2-2, with TRBD2 matching 12 bases. The CDR3 spans 17 residues. Germline CDR1 and CDR2: SGHNT and YYREEE (reference sequence). Trimming took 4 bases from V and 0 from J; bases not matched to a gene: 4. The CDR3 loop is CASSPRTSGTNTGELFF. CDR3 nucleotides: TGTGCCAGCAGCCCAAGGACTAGCGGGACGAACACCGGGGAGCTGTTTTTT.

The rearrangement uses TRBV12-5 and TRBJ2-2, with D unclear. Trimming pared 6 bases from V and 4 bases from J, leaving 9 bases between. This CDR3 spans 13 amino acids. The V gene's germline CDR1 is LGHNT and CDR2 FRNRAP. The CDR3 spells CASGSVSTGELFF. CDR3 bases: TGTGCTAGTGGCTCAGTATCCACCGGGGAGCTGTTTTTT.